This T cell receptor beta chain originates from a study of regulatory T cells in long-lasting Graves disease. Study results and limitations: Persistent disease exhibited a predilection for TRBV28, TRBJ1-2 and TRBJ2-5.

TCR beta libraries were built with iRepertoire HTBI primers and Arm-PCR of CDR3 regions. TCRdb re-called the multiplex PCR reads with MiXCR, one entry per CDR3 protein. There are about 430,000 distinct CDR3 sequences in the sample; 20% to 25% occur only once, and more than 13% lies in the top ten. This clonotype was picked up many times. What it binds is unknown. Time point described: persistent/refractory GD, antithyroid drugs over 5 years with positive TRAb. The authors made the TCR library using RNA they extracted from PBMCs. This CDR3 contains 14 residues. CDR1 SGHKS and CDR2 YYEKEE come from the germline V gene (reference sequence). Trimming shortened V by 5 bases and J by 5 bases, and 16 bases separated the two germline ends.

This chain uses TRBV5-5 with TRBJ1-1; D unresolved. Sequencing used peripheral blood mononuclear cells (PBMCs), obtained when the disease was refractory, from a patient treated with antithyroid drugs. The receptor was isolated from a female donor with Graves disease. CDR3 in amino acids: CASSRSGVGTEAFF. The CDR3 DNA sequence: TGTGCCAGCAGTCGAAGCGGGGTCGGGACTGAAGCTTTCTTT.